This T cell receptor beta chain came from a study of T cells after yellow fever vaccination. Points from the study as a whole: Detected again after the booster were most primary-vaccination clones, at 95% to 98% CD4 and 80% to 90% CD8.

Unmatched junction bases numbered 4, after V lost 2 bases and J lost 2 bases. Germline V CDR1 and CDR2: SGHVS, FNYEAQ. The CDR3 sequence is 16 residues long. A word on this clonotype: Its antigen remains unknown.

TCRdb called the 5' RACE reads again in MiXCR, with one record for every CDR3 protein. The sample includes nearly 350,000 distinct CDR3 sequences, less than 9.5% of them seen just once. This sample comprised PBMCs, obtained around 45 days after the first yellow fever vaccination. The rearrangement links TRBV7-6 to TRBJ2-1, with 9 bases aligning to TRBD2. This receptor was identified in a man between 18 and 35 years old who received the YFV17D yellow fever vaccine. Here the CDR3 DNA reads TGTGCCAGCAGCTTACGGCTAGCGGGGACCTACAATGAGCAGTTCTTC. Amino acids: CASSLRLAGTYNEQFF.